This T cell receptor beta chain was sequenced in a study of T-cell memory formation after mild COVID-19. Study findings and constraints: Certain responding clones were present in pre-infection memory, suggesting participation of cross-reactive memory.

This clonotype was counted only a few times. Its antigen is not identified. The germline V gene has CDR1 DFQATT and CDR2 SNEGSKA (reference sequence). V gave up 3 bases and J gave up 7 bases; unmatched junction bases: 4. The CDR3 has 13 amino acids. TCRdb recomputed calls from the 5' RACE reads with MiXCR, one row per CDR3 protein. Among more than 300,000 distinct CDR3 sequences listed, roughly 13% were seen once. The clonotype comes from a man aged 18 to 35 who had mild COVID-19 (a few samples of this study predate the infection). Cell type and time point are not known. Source material: PBMCs or a T cell subset sorted from them (not recorded which). The V call is TRBV20-1, the J call TRBJ1-5, with 9 positions matching TRBD1. CDR3 loop: CSASADRGQPQHF. CDR3 sequence (DNA): TGCAGTGCTAGTGCGGACAGGGGACAGCCCCAGCATTTT.